The source of this T cell receptor beta chain is a study of blood T cells in healthy people across ages. General study findings and limits: Among long-lived donors, naive CD4+ cells were more numerous and diversity higher than in aged donors.

With respect to this clonotype: No antigen is known for it.

Primed by a sample-barcoded 5' primer and a J-beta primer mix, a second PCR proceeded for about 6 to 11 cycles. MiXCR was run by TCRdb on the 5' RACE reads, yielding one entry per CDR3 protein. Of 600,000 to 850,000 distinct CDR3 sequences listed, 25% are singletons. The CDR3 runs to 14 residues. Trimming pared 1 base from V and 7 bases from J, leaving 10 bases between. In addition, the sample was reused for a study of T cells of mothers and their children. That paper notes: Persistent microchimeric T cell clones were sought, and none were detected.

The sequenced material came from blood. This clonotype originated in a boy aged 5-17 years in good health. The J gene is TRBJ1-4, the V gene TRBV12-3 or TRBV12-4, with no clear D. CDR3: CASSLVRDGEKLFF. For the CDR3, the DNA is TGTGCCAGCAGTTTAGTGAGGGATGGTGAAAAACTGTTTTTT.